A selection of T cell receptor beta chains follows, all from one sample in a study of shared clonotypes between healthy human individuals. The data were produced by immunoSEQ multiplex PCR, yet TCRdb's version contains in-frame clones alone and is incomplete. The sample carries roughly 2,300,000 clones, about 90% recorded once. Sequenced sample: naive CD4+ T cells from PBMCs. Receptors originate from a man between 18 and 29 years old in good health. Some clones in this sample may be carry-over from other donors' samples. The CDR3 runs from the conserved cysteine through the conserved F or W. D genes are given only for firm matches. Some rows mark clone size as missing; the rest say once, few, many or name a class of expanded clone.

clone size | J gene | V gene | D gene | CDR3 DNA | CDR3 protein
- | TRBJ2-7 | TRBV6-5 | TRBD2 | TGTGCCAGCAGTGTTCACGGGGGGGAACCCTACGAGCAGTACTTC | CASSVHGGEPYEQYF
- | TRBJ1-4 | TRBV5-1 | - | TGCGCCAGCAGCTTGGGGGTGGTGAATAATGAAAAACTGTTTTTT | CASSLGVVNNEKLFF
- | TRBJ2-2 | TRBV2 | TRBD1 | TGTGCCAGCAGTGAACAGGGGACAGGTATCACCGGGGAGCTGTTTTTT | CASSEQGTGITGELFF
- | TRBJ2-3 | TRBV5-1 | TRBD1 | TGCGCCAGCACCCGGGGACAGGGGACCGATACGCAGTATTTT | CASTRGQGTDTQYF
- | TRBJ2-7 | TRBV4-2 | - | TGTGCCAGCAGCCATTTGGGGGACAATTCCTACGAGCAGTACTTC | CASSHLGDNSYEQYF
- | TRBJ2-5 | TRBV2 | - | TGTGCCAGCAGTGAACGGAGGGGTGAGACCCAGTACTTC | CASSERRGETQYF
- | TRBJ1-1 | TRBV19 | - | TGTGCCAGTAGTATGGGACAAAAAGCAGGGCGTTTAAATCGGAACACTGAAGCTTTCTTT | CASSMGQKAGRLNRNTEAFF
once | TRBJ2-1 | TRBV15 | - | TGTGCCACCAGCAGAGAATTAGGGGAGCAGTTCTTC | CATSRELGEQFF
- | TRBJ2-3 | TRBV11-2 | TRBD2 | TGTGCCAGCAGCTTCACTAGCGGGAGGGCAGATACGCAGTATTTT | CASSFTSGRADTQYF
- | TRBJ2-7 | TRBV6-6 | TRBD1 | TGTGCCAGCAGGGGGGGACAGGGGAGGGACGAGCAGTACTTC | CASRGGQGRDEQYF
- | TRBJ2-7 | TRBV28 | TRBD2 | TGTGCCAGCAGCTCGCCACATAGCGGGAGGCCATACGAGCAGTACTTC | CASSSPHSGRPYEQYF
- | TRBJ1-1 | TRBV2 | - | TGTGCCAGCAGTGGTTTTCCAAACACTGAAGCTTTCTTT | CASSGFPNTEAFF
- | TRBJ1-1 | TRBV7-9 | - | TGTGCCAGCAGTCCCTCCGGCCCTGACATACGGGAAGCTTTCTTT | CASSPSGPDIREAFF
- | TRBJ2-7 | TRBV27 | - | TGTGCCAGCAGTTTGGTGCTCGGGTACGAGCAGTACTTC | CASSLVLGYEQYF
- | TRBJ1-1 | TRBV11-2 | - | TGTGCCAGCAGCTTAGTAGCAGGGTTGAACACTGAAGCTTTCTTT | CASSLVAGLNTEAFF
- | TRBJ2-7 | TRBV5-5 | - | TGTGCCAGCAGCTTGGAGGGCGGTAGCCTGGGATCTCCGTACTTC | CASSLEGGSLGSPYF
- | TRBJ1-1 | TRBV15 | - | TGTGCCACCAGCAGAGGAAGAGGCACTATAGGGAACACTGAAGCTTTCTTT | CATSRGRGTIGNTEAFF